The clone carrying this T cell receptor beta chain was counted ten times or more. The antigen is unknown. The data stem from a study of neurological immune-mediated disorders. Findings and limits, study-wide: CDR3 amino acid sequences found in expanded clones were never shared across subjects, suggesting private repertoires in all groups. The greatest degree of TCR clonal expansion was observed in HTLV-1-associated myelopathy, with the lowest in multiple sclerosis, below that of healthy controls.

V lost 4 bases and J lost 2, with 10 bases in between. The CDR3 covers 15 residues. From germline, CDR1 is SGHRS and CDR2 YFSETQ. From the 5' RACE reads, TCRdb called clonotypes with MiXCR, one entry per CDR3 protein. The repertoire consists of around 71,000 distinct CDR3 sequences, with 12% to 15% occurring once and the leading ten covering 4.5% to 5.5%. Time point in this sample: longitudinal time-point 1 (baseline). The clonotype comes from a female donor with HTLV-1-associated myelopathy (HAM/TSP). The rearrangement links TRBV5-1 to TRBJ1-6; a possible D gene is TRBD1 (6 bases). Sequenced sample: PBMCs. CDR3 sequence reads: CASSTGQTYNSPLHF. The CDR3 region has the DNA TGCGCCAGCAGCACCGGACAGACCTATAATTCACCCCTCCACTTT.